This entry lists 21 T cell receptor beta chains sequenced from one sample in a study of Ad26.COV2.S vaccination and SARS-CoV-2 variants. Some clones are missing from TCRdb's copy, which holds only in-frame ones; the method was immunoSEQ multiplex PCR. Here the sample spans around 450,000 clones, 80% to 90% being singletons. Documented treatment: 15 to 20 received Ad26.COV2.S at low or high dose, single or two shots; several received placebo; per-sample allocation not given. Each sample was drawn 63 days after the first injection (of vaccine or placebo). The sequencing here drew on peripheral blood, taken in a trial of Ad26.COV2.S vaccine versus placebo. The receptors shown here come from a person aged 18-65 years who received the Ad26.COV2.S COVID-19 vaccine or a placebo.

This sequence joins TRBV27 and TRBJ1-2, with D uncertain. From germline, CDR1 is MNHEY and CDR2 SMNVEV (reference sequence). The CDR3 sequence is 14 residues long. V was trimmed by 3 bases and J by 4 bases, leaving 12 bases between them. The CDR3 sequence: CASSFDVGAYGYTF. The CDR3 DNA sequence: TGTGCCAGCAGTTTTGATGTGGGCGCCTATGGCTACACCTTC.

This sequence joins TRBV15 and TRBJ2-7, with 7 nucleotides matching TRBD1. V shed 2 bases, J shed 1 base, and the junction held 8 bases outside the gene matches. CDR3 length equals 16 residues. Germline CDR1 reads LNHNV; CDR2 reads YYDKDF (reference sequence). The CDR3 DNA is TGTGCCACCAGCAGACAACCCGGGACAGCTTCCTACGAGCAGTACTTC. Translating gives CATSRQPGTASYEQYF.

V is TRBV24-1 and J is TRBJ2-5; D may correspond to TRBD1 or TRBD2 (5 bases each). V lost 4 bases, J lost 1 base, and 12 bases lay in between. CDR1 KGHDR and CDR2 SFDVKD come from the germline V gene. The CDR3 covers 15 residues. The CDR3 is CATSDLRDGQETQYF. The CDR3 DNA sequence: TGTGCCACCAGTGACCTCCGGGACGGCCAAGAGACCCAGTACTTC.

This clone was detected a few times. The chain uses TRBV19 and TRBJ1-6; D not certain. Germline V gives CDR1 LNHDA, CDR2 SQIVND (reference sequence). Trimming pared 6 bases from V and 0 bases from J, leaving 9 bases between. This CDR3 spans 15 amino acids. Written as DNA, the CDR3 is TGTGCCAGTAGAACTATGGGCTCCTATAATTCACCCCTCCACTTT. Its translation is CASRTMGSYNSPLHF.

The chain uses TRBV5-8 and TRBJ2-5, with a possible D match to TRBD2 (6 bases). Deletions cut 6 bases from V and 5 bases from J, with 20 bases between. The length of the CDR3 is 15 residues. In germline, CDR1 is SGHTS, CDR2 YDEGEE. DNA of the CDR3: TGTGCCAGCAAGACTAAAGTGGGGGGTCGGGAGACCCAGTACTTC. This translates into CASKTKVGGRETQYF.

This sequence joins TRBV7-2 and TRBJ2-5; D call uncertain. The CDR3 length is 12 residues. V lost 0 bases and J 5 bases, leaving 4 bases between the germline ends. From germline, CDR1 is SGHTA and CDR2 FQGNSA. CDR3: CASSLAGETQYF. The CDR3 nucleotides read TGTGCCAGCAGCTTAGCGGGCGAGACCCAGTACTTC. Using reference TRBV7-2 and TRBJ2-5 for the parts outside the CDR3, the full variable domain is GAGVSQSPSNKVTEKGKDVELRCDPISGHTALYWYRQSLGQGLEFLIYFQGNSAPDKSGLPSDRFSAERTGGSVSTLTIQRTQQEDSAVYLCASSLAGETQYFGPGTRLLVL.

This chain uses TRBV27 with TRBJ2-7; TRBD1 agrees at 11 bases. This CDR3 has 14 amino acids. CDR1 MNHEY and CDR2 SMNVEV come from the germline V gene (reference sequence). Germline trimming cut 5 bases from V and 6 bases from J; bases unmatched to any gene: 6. CDR3: CASSTGTGGFEQYF. CDR3 coding DNA: TGTGCCAGCAGTACCGGGACAGGGGGTTTCGAGCAGTACTTC.

The DNA of the CDR3 is TGCGCCAGCAGCTTGGGCATAAGCCCAGTCGGGGAGCAGTACTTC. It yields the protein CASSLGISPVGEQYF. The chain carries TRBV5-1 and TRBJ2-7; D call uncertain. The CDR3 consists of 15 residues. Germline values: CDR1 SGHRS, CDR2 YFSETQ. The V end lost 0 bases, the J end lost 7 bases, and 17 bases lay between the germline ends.

This chain links TRBV6-5 with TRBJ2-7; TRBD1 matches at 8 bases. The V segment lost 10 bases and the J segment 6 bases; nucleotides outside the gene matches: 11. The CDR3 length is 13 residues. The germline V gene has CDR1 MNHEY and CDR2 SVGAGI. The CDR3, as DNA: TGTGCCACGGCTACGGGGACAGGACTCGAGCAGTACTTC. It translates to CATATGTGLEQYF.

On this clone itself: The identical CDR3 is also encoded by other nucleotide sequences in the sample. The chain has TRBV27 and TRBJ1-4; D unresolved. The V gene's germline CDR1 is MNHEY and CDR2 SMNVEV (reference sequence). V lost 3 bases to trimming and J lost 0 bases, with 8 bases between them. The CDR3 has 15 amino acids. This chain's CDR3 is CASSFRGATNEKLFF. For the CDR3, the DNA is TGTGCCAGCAGTTTTCGTGGGGCAACTAATGAAAAACTGTTTTTT. The whole variable domain, remainder taken from reference TRBV27 and TRBJ1-4, is EAQVTQNPRYLITVTGKKLTVTCSQNMNHEYMSWYRQDPGLGLRQIYYSMNVEVTDKGDVPEGYKVSRKEKRNFPLILESPSPNQTSLYFCASSFRGATNEKLFFGSGTQLSVL.

V gene TRBV2 combines with J gene TRBJ1-2; the D gene is possibly TRBD1 (5 bases). The germline V gene encodes CDR1 SNHLY and CDR2 FYNNEI. Trimming pared 6 bases from V and 5 bases from J, leaving 16 bases between. The CDR3 contains 14 residues. CDR3 coding DNA: TGTGCCAGCAGGGGACTCCGACCCCTGTATGGCTACACCTTC. It encodes CASRGLRPLYGYTF. Full variable domain (missing parts from reference TRBV2 and TRBJ1-2): EPEVTQTPSHQVTQMGQEVILRCVPISNHLYFYWYRQILGQKVEFLVSFYNNEISEKSEIFDDQFSVERPDGSNFTLKIRSTKLEDSAMYFCASRGLRPLYGYTFGSGTRLTVV.

This rearrangement joins TRBV5-1 to TRBJ1-2; no firm D call. The germline V gene encodes CDR1 SGHRS and CDR2 YFSETQ. The CDR3 contains 17 residues. Trimming cost V 2 bases and J 8 bases, with 25 bases left between them. The CDR3 DNA follows: TGCGCCAGCAGCTTTTCATCGGGCAGCTCATCAAATGGCGGCTACACCTTC. It translates to CASSFSSGSSSNGGYTF.

This clone was seen more than once but under ten times. V usage is TRBV9 and J usage is TRBJ1-2; TRBD1 might be the D (5 bases). CDR1 SGDLS and CDR2 YYNGEE come from the germline V gene. The CDR3 is made up of 14 amino acids. The V end was cut by 1 base, the J end by 2 bases, with 9 bases between. This CDR3 reads CASSVTGDNYGYTF. The CDR3 coding sequence is TGTGCCAGCAGCGTAACCGGGGACAACTATGGCTACACCTTC.

This chain uses TRBV11-2 with TRBJ1-6; possibly TRBD1 for D (5 bases). This CDR3 region has 15 residues. Germline-derived CDR1 and CDR2 are SGHAT and FQNNGV. Trimming pared 5 bases from V and 9 bases from J, leaving 17 bases between. CDR3 nucleotides: TGTGCCAGCAGCACGGTTAGGGGTAGGGGTTCACCCCTCCACTTT. It is translated as CASSTVRGRGSPLHF.

This chain links TRBV5-1 with TRBJ2-5; D is unclear. CDR3 length equals 15 residues. The V end was cut by 1 base, the J end by 0 bases, with 10 bases between. Per the germline V gene, CDR1 is SGHRS and CDR2 is YFSETQ. In DNA, the CDR3 is TGCGCCAGCAGCTTGACTCGGCCATACCAAGAGACCCAGTACTTC. The encoded protein is CASSLTRPYQETQYF.

V gene TRBV9 combines with J gene TRBJ1-4, with 8 positions matching TRBD1. The CDR3 has 14 amino acids. Germline values: CDR1 SGDLS, CDR2 YYNGEE. V was pared by 3 bases and J by 7 bases, with 5 bases of the junction left unmatched. CDR3 protein: CASSGGQGGEKLFF. CDR3 DNA sequence: TGTGCCAGCAGCGGTGGACAGGGCGGTGAAAAACTGTTTTTT.

The chain recombines TRBV5-6 with TRBJ2-1, with D possibly being TRBD1 or TRBD2 (5 bases each). This CDR3 contains 14 residues. Trimming removed 5 bases at V and 4 bases at J, with 13 bases between. Germline-derived CDR1 and CDR2 are SGHDT and YYEEEE. Here the CDR3 reads CASREEGRYNEQFF. DNA of the CDR3: TGTGCCAGCAGGGAAGAGGGGAGATACAATGAGCAGTTCTTC.

The chain is built from TRBV28 and TRBJ1-5; D gene ambiguous. The CDR3 sequence is 16 residues long. V lost 6 bases to trimming and J lost 2 bases, with 17 bases between them. Germline values: CDR1 MDHEN, CDR2 SYDVKM. The CDR3 sequence: CASSTSVGYGNQPQHF. CDR3 DNA: TGTGCCAGCAGCACCTCGGTAGGGTACGGCAATCAGCCCCAGCATTTT.

V gene TRBV6-6 combines with J gene TRBJ1-4; the D is unclear. V was trimmed by 6 bases and J by 7 bases, leaving 6 bases between them. Germline CDR1 is MNHNY and CDR2 is SVGAGI (reference sequence). The CDR3 totals 11 residues. CDR3 coding DNA: TGTGCCAGCAGAAATCTTGAAAAACTGTTTTTT. Encoded protein: CASRNLEKLFF.

J is TRBJ2-2 and V is TRBV3-1 (or the pseudogene TRBV3-2), with D hard to call. Per germline, CDR1 LGHDT and CDR2 YNNKEL (reference sequence). V lost 3 bases, J lost 3 bases, and 8 bases lay in between. CDR3 length equals 14 residues. CDR3 sequence reads: CASSQGWYTGELFF. DNA of the CDR3: TGTGCCAGCAGCCAGGGTTGGTACACCGGGGAGCTGTTTTTT.

The chain recombines TRBV11-2 with TRBJ1-2, with TRBD1 matching 7 bases. V trimming: 4 bases; J trimming: 0 bases; junction bases outside the gene matches: 5. The CDR3 has 15 amino acids. CDR1 SGHAT and CDR2 FQNNGV come from the germline V gene. The DNA of the CDR3 is TGTGCCAGCAGCTCCAACAGGGGAGCTAACTATGGCTACACCTTC. Translation: CASSSNRGANYGYTF.